Following are 32 T cell receptor beta chains from one sample sequenced in a study of Graves' ophthalmopathy and Graves' hyperthyroidism. RNA transcripts were the template, and TCR beta CDR3 regions were amplified from them. Second-round multiplex PCR came after a first-round RT-PCR that employed HTBI primers. TCRdb itself ran the multiplex PCR reads through MiXCR, one entry per CDR3 protein. The sample records under 350,000 distinct CDR3 sequences, 17% being singletons. Input material: peripheral blood. The receptors derive from an adult man with Graves' ophthalmopathy.

This clonotype was counted many times. Germline and junction disagree at one end, which may indicate a read error. J is TRBJ2-2 and V is TRBV30; 9 nucleotides align to TRBD1. The CDR3 is 15 residues long. Germline V CDR1 and CDR2: GTSNPN, SVGIG (reference sequence). This CDR3 is CAWTGDRANTGELFF. As DNA, the CDR3 is TGTGCGTGGACGGGGGACAGGGCCAACACCGGGGAGCTGTTTTTT.

This clonotype has ten or more counts. The V gene is TRBV30, the J gene TRBJ2-6, with D perhaps matching TRBD2 (6 bases). V lost 4 bases and J 1 base, leaving 17 bases between the germline ends. CDR3 size: 17 residues. The germline V gene has CDR1 GTSNPN and CDR2 SVGIG (reference sequence). The CDR3 reads CAWNSQGLGSGANVLTF. The CDR3 DNA follows: TGTGCCTGGAATTCTCAGGGACTTGGGTCTGGGGCCAACGTCCTGACTTTC.

This clonotype was seen many times. The chain is built from TRBV6-2 or TRBV6-3 and TRBJ2-2, with D possibly being TRBD1 (6 bases). Germline V gene sequence: CDR1 MNHEY, CDR2 SVGEGT. Trimming cost V 6 bases and J 8 bases, with 25 bases left between them. The CDR3 is 17 residues long. This chain's CDR3 is CASRDQQGKTRVGELFF. As DNA, the CDR3 is TGTGCCAGCAGGGATCAGCAGGGGAAAACGCGCGTGGGGGAGCTGTTTTTT.

This clonotype was counted ten times or more. V and J are TRBV7-8 and TRBJ1-2; D is ambiguous. CDR3 length: 13 amino acids. V lost 5 bases to trimming and J lost 6 bases, with 13 bases between them. Germline V gene data show CDR1 as SGHVS and CDR2 as FQNEAQ. CDR3 sequence (DNA): TGTGCCAGCAGCCTAACAGTGTTGGATGGCTACACCTTC. This encodes CASSLTVLDGYTF. Together with reference TRBV7-8 and TRBJ1-2, the CDR3 gives the full variable domain: GAGVSQSPRYKVAKRGQDVALRCDPISGHVSLFWYQQALGQGPEFLTYFQNEAQLDKSGLPSDRFFAERPEGSVSTLKIQRTQQEDSAVYLCASSLTVLDGYTFGSGTRLTVV.

The table lists this clonotype with many counts. V gene TRBV6-1 combines with J gene TRBJ1-2; D is uncertain. The CDR3 is 12 amino acids. Between the trimmed V and J ends, which lost 11 bases and 5 bases, there was a span of 15 bases. Germline V gives CDR1 MNHNS, CDR2 SASEGT. In DNA, the CDR3 is TGTGCCGCCTCGGCCGAGGTTTATGGCTACACCTTC. Translating it yields CAASAEVYGYTF.

This clonotype was seen repeatedly, ten times or more. V gene TRBV20-1 combines with J gene TRBJ2-5; unclear D gene. The V gene lost 3 bases and the J gene lost 5 bases, with 7 bases spanning the gap. The CDR3 is made up of 11 amino acids. CDR1 is DFQATT, CDR2 SNEGSKA, per germline (reference sequence). The CDR3 loop reads CSARFMETQYF. The CDR3 coding sequence is TGCAGTGCTAGGTTTATGGAGACCCAGTACTTC.

This clonotype was recorded many times. The chain joins TRBV12-3 or TRBV12-4 to TRBJ2-7; 11 nucleotides line up with TRBD2. Losses at the gene ends were 4 bases for V and 6 bases for J; bases not matched to a gene: 5. The CDR3 is 14 amino acids. CDR3 protein: CASSSSGGYCEQYF. CDR3 coding DNA: TGTGCCAGCAGTTCTAGCGGGGGGTACTGCGAGCAGTACTTC.

This clonotype has at least ten counts. The chain recombines TRBV6-2 or TRBV6-3 with TRBJ1-1; TRBD1 aligns across 10 bases. Trimming took 2 bases from V and 5 from J; bases not matched to a gene: 14. CDR3 length: 18 residues. Per the germline V gene, CDR1 is MNHEY and CDR2 is SVGEGT. In nucleotides, the CDR3 is TGTGCCAGCAGTTACCGAGCAAGCCCCGGGACAGGGGTTACTGAAGCTTTCTTT. Its protein product is CASSYRASPGTGVTEAFF.

There are a few counts of this clonotype. The chain carries TRBV6-1 and TRBJ2-5; D perhaps matches TRBD1 (6 bases). Germline-derived CDR1 and CDR2 are MNHNS and SASEGT. V was clipped by 6 bases and J by 7 bases, with 12 bases between them. This CDR3 contains 12 residues. The CDR3 nucleotides are TGTGCCAGCAGACAGGGAAGCGGGACCCAGTACTTC. It translates to CASRQGSGTQYF.

A few counts support this clonotype. The V and J genes are TRBV12-3 or TRBV12-4 and TRBJ2-7; 12 bases align to TRBD2. After removal of 3 bases from V and 7 bases from J, the junction contained 10 bases not matched to a gene. This CDR3 has 16 amino acids. DNA for the CDR3: TGTGCCAGCAGTTTGCTGACTAGCGGGGGCCTGGGGGAGCAGTACTTC. It yields the protein CASSLLTSGGLGEQYF.

This clonotype was detected ten times or more. This chain joins TRBV20-1 and TRBJ1-2; D unresolved. Germline V gives CDR1 DFQATT, CDR2 SNEGSKA (reference sequence). The length of the CDR3 is 11 residues. The CDR3 loop is CSVFRNYGYTF. As DNA, the CDR3 is TGCAGCGTCTTTAGGAACTATGGCTACACCTTC.

The table lists this clonotype with many counts. V and J are TRBV5-1 and TRBJ2-2; D perhaps matches TRBD2 (5 bases). CDR3 length equals 15 residues. Germline loops: CDR1 SGHRS, CDR2 YFSETQ. Trimming took 4 bases from V and 2 from J, leaving 12 bases between them. In nucleotides, the CDR3 is TGCGCCAGCAGCCTGAAGCGGATTAACACCGGGGAGCTGTTTTTT. Its protein product is CASSLKRINTGELFF.

At least ten counts were recorded for this clonotype. This rearrangement joins TRBV20-1 to TRBJ2-4; 9 bases agree with TRBD1. The V gene's germline CDR1 is DFQATT and CDR2 SNEGSKA (reference sequence). After removal of 6 bases from V and 7 bases from J, the junction contained 7 bases not matched to a gene. CDR3 length: 13 amino acids. The CDR3 is CSAPQGARNIQYF. The CDR3 nucleotides read TGCAGTGCCCCACAGGGGGCGCGGAACATTCAGTACTTC.

This chain uses TRBV7-2 with TRBJ1-5; D gene uncertain. Germline CDR1 SGHTA, CDR2 FQGNSA. Between the trimmed V and J ends, which lost 2 bases and 3 bases, there was a span of 11 bases. There are 15 residues in the CDR3. Here the CDR3 reads CASSLMVSVNQPQHF. The CDR3 region has the DNA TGTGCCAGCAGCTTAATGGTATCAGTCAATCAGCCCCAGCATTTT.

This clonotype has at least ten counts. The genes are TRBV19 and TRBJ1-5; D is undetermined. The CDR3 covers 15 residues. CDR1 is LNHDA and CDR2 is SQIVND in the germline V gene (reference sequence). Trimming removed 3 bases at V and 0 bases at J, with 9 bases between. The CDR3 here is CASSIQSSSNQPQHF. CDR3 coding DNA: TGTGCCAGTAGTATCCAGTCCTCTAGCAATCAGCCCCAGCATTTT.

This clonotype was seen repeatedly, ten times or more. The chain recombines TRBV7-2 with TRBJ2-5, with 7 bases fitting TRBD2. The CDR3 spans 14 residues. The V gene's germline CDR1 is SGHTA and CDR2 FQGNSA. J lost 7 bases, V lost 5 bases, and 10 bases had no gene match. This chain's CDR3 is CASSPDGLVWTQYF. The CDR3 DNA reads as TGTGCCAGCAGCCCGGACGGACTAGTTTGGACCCAGTACTTC.

This clonotype was recorded many times. This chain joins TRBV15 and TRBJ2-5; TRBD1 or TRBD2 may be the D gene (5 bases each). CDR1 and CDR2 from the germline V gene are LNHNV and YYDKDF (reference sequence). The CDR3 runs to 15 residues. The V end lost 6 bases, the J end lost 5 bases, and 19 bases lay between the germline ends. Here the CDR3 DNA reads TGTGCCACCAGTTCGAATCCTCCGGGACGGGAGACCCAGTACTTC. Translating it yields CATSSNPPGRETQYF.

With regard to this clonotype: One end of the junction varies from germline; a read error may be responsible. The J gene is TRBJ2-5, the V gene TRBV20-1, with no clear D. Germline V gives CDR1 DFQATT, CDR2 SNEGSKA (reference sequence). The CDR3 consists of 12 residues. The CDR3 here is CSASFVRETQYF. As DNA, the CDR3 is TGCAGCGCTAGTTTTGTAAGAGAGACCCAGTACTTC.

This clonotype was observed at least ten times. The chain combines TRBV6-5 with TRBJ2-7, with unresolved D. V gave up 2 bases and J gave up 1 base, with 6 bases separating them. The germline V gene has CDR1 MNHEY and CDR2 SVGAGI. The CDR3 is 13 amino acids. CDR3 bases: TGTGCCAGCAGTTACGAAGCGTCCTACGAGCAGTACTTC. Its protein is CASSYEASYEQYF.

This clonotype came up many times. V gene TRBV28 combines with J gene TRBJ1-5; 7 positions match TRBD1. The CDR3 consists of 16 residues. Germline assignment: CDR1 MDHEN and CDR2 SYDVKM. V trimming: 5 bases; J trimming: 4 bases; junction bases outside the gene matches: 11. Here the CDR3 reads CASSLAGTAYNQPQHF. The DNA of the CDR3 is TGTGCCAGCAGTCTTGCCGGGACAGCTTATAATCAGCCCCAGCATTTT.

This clonotype was seen repeatedly, ten times or more. V gene TRBV27 combines with J gene TRBJ2-5, with D maybe TRBD2 (6 bases). Germline lookup yields CDR1 MNHEY and CDR2 SMNVEV (reference sequence). V was pared by 0 bases and J by 4 bases, with 9 bases between. CDR3 length: 14 amino acids. CDR3 sequence: CASSLSVGGETQYF. CDR3 bases: TGTGCCAGCAGTTTATCCGTCGGGGGAGAGACCCAGTACTTC.

This clonotype was detected many times. This rearrangement joins TRBV19 to TRBJ1-5; a possible D gene is TRBD1 (6 bases). The V gene's germline CDR1 is LNHDA and CDR2 SQIVND (reference sequence). The CDR3 has 15 residues. Trimming removed 10 bases at V and 0 bases at J, with 16 bases between. The CDR3 reads CATTGTSNSNQPQHF. CDR3 coding DNA: TGTGCCACGACCGGGACATCGAATAGCAATCAGCCCCAGCATTTT. Combining the CDR3 with reference TRBV19 and TRBJ1-5 gives the whole variable domain DGGITQSPKYLFRKEGQNVTLSCEQNLNHDAMYWYRQDPGQGLRLIYYSQIVNDFQKGDIAEGYSVSREKKESFPLTVTSAQKNPTAFYLCATTGTSNSNQPQHFGDGTRLSIL.

The rearrangement uses TRBV11-2 and TRBJ1-1; 7 nucleotides align to TRBD1. Germline V gene data show CDR1 as SGHAT and CDR2 as FQNNGV. The CDR3 length is 14 residues. V dropped 5 bases and J dropped 4; count of bases not matched to a gene: 7. CDR3 bases: TGTGCCAGCAGCCGAGACAGGGTCGCCACTGAAGCTTTCTTT. This translates into CASSRDRVATEAFF.

This clonotype has at least ten counts. The chain carries TRBV30 and TRBJ1-1, with a possible D match to TRBD1 (5 bases). The V end was cut by 3 bases, the J end by 8 bases, with 13 bases between. From germline, CDR1 is GTSNPN and CDR2 SVGIG (reference sequence). This CDR3 is 12 amino acids long. Written as DNA, the CDR3 is TGTGCCTGGAGCCCCCAGGGCAGGGAAGCTTTCTTT. Its protein is CAWSPQGREAFF.

A note on this clonotype: The final CDR3 position lacks the conserved phenylalanine or tryptophan, pointing to a likely read error. J is TRBJ2-2 and V is TRBV2; D may be TRBD1 (5 bases). Trimming removed 4 bases from V and 6 bases from J, with 6 bases in between. Per the germline V gene, CDR1 is SNHLY and CDR2 is FYNNEI. This CDR3 region has 12 residues. The CDR3 protein is CASSVGPGELFL. CDR3 sequence (DNA): TGTGCCAGCAGTGTGGGGCCCGGGGAGCTGTTTCTT.

Many counts were recorded for this clonotype. J is TRBJ1-1 and V is TRBV30; tentatively, D is TRBD1 (6 bases). Germline V lookup: CDR1 GTSNPN, CDR2 SVGIG (reference sequence). Trimming left V 0 bases short and J 4 bases short, with 9 bases between. CDR3 length: 13 residues. CDR3 nucleotides: TGTGCCTGGAGTGTACAGACAGGCACTGAAGCTTTCTTT. Translated: CAWSVQTGTEAFF.

This clonotype was picked up a small number of times. The gene calls are TRBV12-3 or TRBV12-4 and TRBJ2-2; D unresolved. The CDR3 consists of 13 residues. The V end lost 6 bases, the J end lost 7 bases, and 12 bases lay between the germline ends. CDR3 residues: CASRAVRVGELFF. The CDR3 coding sequence is TGTGCCAGCAGAGCCGTGAGAGTCGGGGAGCTGTTTTTT.

This clonotype was detected many times. The V gene is TRBV7-9, the J gene TRBJ1-2, with D uncertain. V was pared by 5 bases and J by 2 bases, with 12 bases between. Germline values: CDR1 SEHNR, CDR2 FQNEAQ (reference sequence). The CDR3 runs to 14 residues. The CDR3 nucleotides read TGTGCCAGCAGCAGCTTGGCGGTGAACTATGGCTACACCTTC. This sequence encodes CASSSLAVNYGYTF.

This clonotype was seen repeatedly, ten times or more. CDR3 in amino acids: CASSLSPSYGYTF. CDR3 DNA sequence: TGTGCCAGCAGCTTAAGCCCCAGCTATGGCTACACCTTC. V is TRBV7-9 and J is TRBJ1-2; D unresolved. Germline-derived CDR1 and CDR2 are SEHNR and FQNEAQ (reference sequence). This CDR3 contains 13 residues. Trimming stripped 2 bases from V and 4 bases from J, with 8 bases between.

This clonotype has at least ten counts. The V gene is TRBV29-1, the J gene TRBJ2-2; 15 bases are a match to TRBD2. Germline values: CDR1 SQVTM, CDR2 ANQGSEA. After removal of 6 bases from V and 5 bases from J, the junction contained 7 bases not matched to a gene. There are 16 residues in the CDR3. As DNA, the CDR3 is TGCAGCGTCCTCGGACTAGCGGGAGGGCGGACCGGGGAGCTGTTTTTT. This codes for CSVLGLAGGRTGELFF.

In its sample, this clonotype was seen many times. This sequence joins TRBV12-3 or TRBV12-4 and TRBJ2-3; 12 positions agree with TRBD2. This CDR3 has 17 residues. V gave up 3 bases and J gave up 3 bases; unmatched junction bases: 7. The CDR3 nucleotides read TGTGCCAGCAGTTTTGGGGGGGGGACTAGCGGGACAGATACGCAGTATTTT. Translation gives CASSFGGGTSGTDTQYF.

J is TRBJ1-1 and V is TRBV12-3 or TRBV12-4; D not resolved. The CDR3 is 16 residues long. Trimming pared 8 bases from V and 1 base from J, leaving 20 bases between. The CDR3 loop is CASGPDSTTPNTEAFF. CDR3 sequence (DNA): TGTGCCAGCGGACCCGACTCAACGACCCCGAACACTGAAGCTTTCTTT.